This paragraph covers one TCR beta chain sequence. The target antigen is unknown. Through 5' RACE with UMI labels, the TRB cDNA libraries were prepared. TCRdb derives one entry per CDR3 protein from the 5' RACE reads, leaving out DNA. This table holds around 95,000 distinct CDR3 sequences. The CDR3 is 18 amino acids. Naivety in CD8+ T cells corresponded to a CD45RO-CCR7+CD27+CD95- phenotype. The sample comes from a study of CXCR3-negative and CXCR3-positive naive CD8 T cells. Study results and limitations: For CXCR3-positive naive cells, TRB CDR3s were more hydrophobic than those of CXCR3-negative naive cells. Diversity was high in both naive subsets and much lower in memory cells. Naive subsets displayed similar surface CD5, and TCR strength was inferred from TRB CDR3 properties.

The sequencing sample was made of naive CXCR3+ CD8+ T cells from blood. As for subset: CD45RO-CCR7+CD27+CD95- naive CD8+ T cells expressing CXCR3 (TNR3+). The receptor was derived from a human donor in good health. Some clones in this sample may be carry-over from other donors' samples. The rearrangement links TRBV21-1 to TRBJ1-1; the D gene TCRdb calls, TRBD1, cannot be checked with no DNA. TRBV21-1 corresponds to a pseudogene. This CDR3 reads CASSSQPRVQGTNTEAFF.